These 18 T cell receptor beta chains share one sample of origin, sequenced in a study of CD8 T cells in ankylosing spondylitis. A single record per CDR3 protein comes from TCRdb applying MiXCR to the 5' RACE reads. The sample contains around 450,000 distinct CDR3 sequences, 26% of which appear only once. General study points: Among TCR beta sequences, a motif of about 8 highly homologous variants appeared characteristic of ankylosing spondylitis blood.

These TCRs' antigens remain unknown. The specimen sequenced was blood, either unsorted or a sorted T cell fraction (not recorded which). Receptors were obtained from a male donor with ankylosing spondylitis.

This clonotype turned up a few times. The chain's CDR3 is CASSLEQASYEQYF. The CDR3 DNA is TGTGCCAGCAGTTTGGAACAGGCGTCCTACGAGCAGTACTTC. The J gene is TRBJ2-7, the V gene TRBV12-3 or TRBV12-4; weak D call: TRBD1 (5 bases). V was cut by 3 bases and J by 1 base, with 10 bases left in between. The CDR3 consists of 14 residues.

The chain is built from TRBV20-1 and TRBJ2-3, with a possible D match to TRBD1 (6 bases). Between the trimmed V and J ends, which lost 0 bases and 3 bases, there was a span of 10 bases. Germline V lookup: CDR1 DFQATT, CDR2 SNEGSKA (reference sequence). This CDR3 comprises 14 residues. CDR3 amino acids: CSAREGRGTDTQYF. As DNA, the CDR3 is TGCAGTGCTAGAGAGGGCAGGGGAACAGATACGCAGTATTTT.

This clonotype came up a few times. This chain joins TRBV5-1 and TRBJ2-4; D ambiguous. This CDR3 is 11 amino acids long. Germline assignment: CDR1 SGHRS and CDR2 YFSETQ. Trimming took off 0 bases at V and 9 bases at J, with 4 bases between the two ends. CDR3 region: CASSLVAIQYF. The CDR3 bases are TGCGCCAGCAGCTTGGTGGCCATTCAGTACTTC. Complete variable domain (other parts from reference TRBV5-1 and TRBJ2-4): KAGVTQTPRYLIKTRGQQVTLSCSPISGHRSVSWYQQTPGQGLQFLFEYFSETQRNKGNFPGRFSGRQFSNSRSEMNVSTLELGDSALYLCASSLVAIQYFGAGTRLSVL.

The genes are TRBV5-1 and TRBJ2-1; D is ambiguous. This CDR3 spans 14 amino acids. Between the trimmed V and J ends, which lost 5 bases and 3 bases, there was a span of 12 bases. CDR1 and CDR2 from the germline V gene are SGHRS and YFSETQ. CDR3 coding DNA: TGCGCCAGCAGTCGGAACGACAACTACAATGAGCAGTTCTTC. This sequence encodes CASSRNDNYNEQFF.

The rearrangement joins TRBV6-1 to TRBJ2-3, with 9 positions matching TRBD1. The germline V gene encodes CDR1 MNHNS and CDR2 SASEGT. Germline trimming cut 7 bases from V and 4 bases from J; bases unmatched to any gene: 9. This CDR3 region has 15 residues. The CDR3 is CASNPGQGLADTQYF. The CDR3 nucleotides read TGTGCCAGCAATCCGGGACAGGGATTAGCAGATACGCAGTATTTT.

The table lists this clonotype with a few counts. CDR3 sequence reads: CSALEGGFSYEQYF. CDR3 nucleotide sequence: TGCAGTGCCCTCGAGGGCGGCTTCTCCTACGAGCAGTACTTC. The chain links TRBV20-1 to TRBJ2-7; possible D gene TRBD2, 5 bases. This CDR3 spans 14 amino acids. V shed 6 bases and J shed 0 bases, with 15 bases lying between them. CDR1 and CDR2 (germline): DFQATT, SNEGSKA (reference sequence).

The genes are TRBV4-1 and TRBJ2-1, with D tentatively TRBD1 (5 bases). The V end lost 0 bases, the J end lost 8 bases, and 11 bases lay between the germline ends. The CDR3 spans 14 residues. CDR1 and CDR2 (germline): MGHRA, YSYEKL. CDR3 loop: CASSQEVGPDEQFF. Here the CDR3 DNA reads TGCGCCAGCAGCCAAGAGGTGGGGCCGGATGAGCAGTTCTTC.

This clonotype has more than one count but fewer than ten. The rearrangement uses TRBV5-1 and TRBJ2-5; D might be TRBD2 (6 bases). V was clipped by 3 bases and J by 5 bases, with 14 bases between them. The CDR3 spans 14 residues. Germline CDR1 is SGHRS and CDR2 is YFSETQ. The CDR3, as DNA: TGCGCCAGCAGCTCCAATGAGGGGAGGGAGACCCAGTACTTC. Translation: CASSSNEGRETQYF. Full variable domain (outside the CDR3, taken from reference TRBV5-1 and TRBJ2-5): KAGVTQTPRYLIKTRGQQVTLSCSPISGHRSVSWYQQTPGQGLQFLFEYFSETQRNKGNFPGRFSGRQFSNSRSEMNVSTLELGDSALYLCASSSNEGRETQYFGPGTRLLVL.

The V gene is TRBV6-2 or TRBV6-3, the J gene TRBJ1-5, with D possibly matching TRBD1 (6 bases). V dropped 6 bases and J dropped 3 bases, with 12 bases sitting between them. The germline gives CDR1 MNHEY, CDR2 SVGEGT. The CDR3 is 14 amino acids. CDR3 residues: CASSRTGTNQPQHF. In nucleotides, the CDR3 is TGTGCCAGCAGCCGAACAGGGACCAATCAGCCCCAGCATTTT.

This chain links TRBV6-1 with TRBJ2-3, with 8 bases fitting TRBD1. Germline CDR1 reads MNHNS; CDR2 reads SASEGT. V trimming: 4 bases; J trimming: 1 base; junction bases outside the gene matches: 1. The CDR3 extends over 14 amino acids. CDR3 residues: CASSVGQGTDTQYF. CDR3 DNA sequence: TGTGCCAGCAGTGTGGGACAGGGCACAGATACGCAGTATTTT.

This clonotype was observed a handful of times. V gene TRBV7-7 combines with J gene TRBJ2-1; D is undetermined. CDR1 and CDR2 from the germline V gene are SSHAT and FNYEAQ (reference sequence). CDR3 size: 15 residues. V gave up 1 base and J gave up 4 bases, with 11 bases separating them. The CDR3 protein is CASSLGSPEYNEQFF. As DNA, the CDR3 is TGTGCCAGCAGCTTAGGGAGTCCGGAGTACAATGAGCAGTTCTTC.

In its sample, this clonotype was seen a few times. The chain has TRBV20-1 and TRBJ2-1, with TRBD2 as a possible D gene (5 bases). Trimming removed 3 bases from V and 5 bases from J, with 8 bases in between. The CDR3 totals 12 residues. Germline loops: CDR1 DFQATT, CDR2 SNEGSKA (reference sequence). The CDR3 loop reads CSARRAHNEQFF. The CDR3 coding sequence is TGCAGTGCTAGGAGGGCCCACAATGAGCAGTTCTTC.

The chain's CDR3 is CASSLVAGASGNTIYF. CDR3 bases: TGCGCCAGCAGCTTGGTGGCAGGAGCCTCTGGAAACACCATATATTTT. The gene calls are TRBV5-1 and TRBJ1-3; no clear D gene. Germline V CDR1 and CDR2: SGHRS, YFSETQ. The V end was cut by 0 bases, the J end by 0 bases, with 10 bases between. The CDR3 runs to 16 residues. Full variable domain (missing parts from reference TRBV5-1 and TRBJ1-3): KAGVTQTPRYLIKTRGQQVTLSCSPISGHRSVSWYQQTPGQGLQFLFEYFSETQRNKGNFPGRFSGRQFSNSRSEMNVSTLELGDSALYLCASSLVAGASGNTIYFGEGSWLTVV.

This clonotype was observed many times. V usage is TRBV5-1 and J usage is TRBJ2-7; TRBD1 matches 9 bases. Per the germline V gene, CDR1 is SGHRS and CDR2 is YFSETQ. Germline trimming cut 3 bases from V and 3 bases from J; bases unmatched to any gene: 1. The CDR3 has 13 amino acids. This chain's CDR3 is CASSSGQGYEQYF. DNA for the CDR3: TGCGCCAGCAGCTCGGGACAGGGCTACGAGCAGTACTTC.

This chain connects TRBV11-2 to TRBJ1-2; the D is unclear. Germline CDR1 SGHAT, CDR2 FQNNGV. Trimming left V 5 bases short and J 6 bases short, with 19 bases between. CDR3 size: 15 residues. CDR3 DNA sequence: TGTGCCAGCAGCCGATCCGCATTGAGAAATAATGGCTACACCTTC. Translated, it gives CASSRSALRNNGYTF.

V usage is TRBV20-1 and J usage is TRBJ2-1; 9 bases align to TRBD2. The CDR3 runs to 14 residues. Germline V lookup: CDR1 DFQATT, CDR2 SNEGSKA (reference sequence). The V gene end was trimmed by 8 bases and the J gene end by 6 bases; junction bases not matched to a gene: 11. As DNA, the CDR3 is TGCAGTTTCACTCCTAGCGGGACCTTCAATGAGCAGTTCTTC. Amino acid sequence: CSFTPSGTFNEQFF.

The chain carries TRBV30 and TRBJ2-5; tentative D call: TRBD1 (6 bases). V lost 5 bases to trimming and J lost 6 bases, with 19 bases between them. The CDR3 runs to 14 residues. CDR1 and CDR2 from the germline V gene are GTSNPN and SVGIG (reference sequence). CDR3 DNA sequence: TGTGCCTGGGGCCTTTTTTTAGGGGGACAGACCCAGTACTTC. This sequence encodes CAWGLFLGGQTQYF.

The CDR3 nucleotides read TGTGCCAGCAGTTCCCGACAGCAGGATCGGGGATACTATGGCTACACCTTC. Translation gives CASSSRQQDRGYYGYTF. The V and J genes are TRBV25-1 and TRBJ1-2, with D possibly TRBD1 on 5 matching bases. The V gene's germline CDR1 is MGHDK and CDR2 SYGVNS. The CDR3 totals 17 residues. Trimming took 5 bases from V and 3 from J, leaving 22 bases between them.